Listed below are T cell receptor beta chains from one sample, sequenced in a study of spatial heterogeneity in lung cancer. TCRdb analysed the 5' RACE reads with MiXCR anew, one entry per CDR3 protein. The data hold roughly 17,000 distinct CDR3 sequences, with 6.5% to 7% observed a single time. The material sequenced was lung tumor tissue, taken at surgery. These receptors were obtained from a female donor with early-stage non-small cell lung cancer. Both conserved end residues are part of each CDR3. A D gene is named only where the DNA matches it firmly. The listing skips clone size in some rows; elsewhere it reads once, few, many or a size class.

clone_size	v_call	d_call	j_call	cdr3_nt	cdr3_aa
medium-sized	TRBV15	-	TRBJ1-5	TGTGCCACCAGCAGAGTAGGGGCAGAGGAGAAGCCCCAGCATTTT	CATSRVGAEEKPQHF
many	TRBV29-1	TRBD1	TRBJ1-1	TGCAGCGTGAATGGACAGGCGGGCACTGAAGCTTTCTTT	CSVNGQAGTEAFF
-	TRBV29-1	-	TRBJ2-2	TGCAGCGTTGACGGCGGGCAGGGCACCGGGGAGCTGTTTTTT	CSVDGGQGTGELFF
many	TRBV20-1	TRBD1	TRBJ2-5	TGCAGTGCTAACAGACAGGGGGCCCCCCAAGAGACCCAGTACTTC	CSANRQGAPQETQYF
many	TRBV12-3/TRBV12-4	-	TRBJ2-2	TGTGCCAGCGAGAAGAACACCGGGGAGCTGTTTTTT	CASEKNTGELFF
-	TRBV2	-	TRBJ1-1	TGTGCCAGCAGTAACAGGGCCCCTGAAGCTTTCTTT	CASSNRAPEAFF
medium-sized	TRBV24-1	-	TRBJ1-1	TGTGCCACCGGGGCGAACACTGAAGCTTTCTTT	CATGANTEAFF
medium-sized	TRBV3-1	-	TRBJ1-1	TGTGCCAGCAGCCAAGTGGGGGAAAACACTGAAGCTTTCTTT	CASSQVGENTEAFF
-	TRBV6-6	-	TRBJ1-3	TGTGCCACCATCCCAGGGGAAAACACCATATATTTT	CATIPGENTIYF
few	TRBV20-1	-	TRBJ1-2	TGCAGTGCTAGATGGTTGAGCAAACAGGGTCACTATGGCTACACCTTC	CSARWLSKQGHYGYTF
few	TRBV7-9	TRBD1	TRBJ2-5	TGTGCCAGCAGCTTAGGGACAGGCAACCAAGAGACCCAGTACTTC	CASSLGTGNQETQYF
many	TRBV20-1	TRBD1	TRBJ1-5	TGCAGTGCTCACGGACAGGGGGCTTTGAGCAATCAGCCCCAGCATTTT	CSAHGQGALSNQPQHF
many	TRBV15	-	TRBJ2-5	TGTGCCACCAGCAGAGATGTACAGCAAGAGACCCAGTACTTC	CATSRDVQQETQYF
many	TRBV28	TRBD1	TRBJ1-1	TGTGCCAGCAGATTGGGGGACAGGGAGACTACTGAAGCTTTCTTT	CASRLGDRETTEAFF
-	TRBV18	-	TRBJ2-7	TGTGCCAGCTCCAACCGCGAGGGGTCCTACGAGCAGTACTTC	CASSNREGSYEQYF
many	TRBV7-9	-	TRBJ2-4	TGTGCCAGCAGCTTGGGTAGAGAGAGGGGGTTTCAGTACTTC	CASSLGRERGFQYF
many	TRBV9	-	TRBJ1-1	TGTGCCAGCAGCGTAGCTACAGGATTTGAAGCTTTCTTT	CASSVATGFEAFF
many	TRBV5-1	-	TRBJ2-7	TGCGCCAGCAGCTGGACCCCGGGGTCGGCTAACTACGAGCAGTACTTC	CASSWTPGSANYEQYF
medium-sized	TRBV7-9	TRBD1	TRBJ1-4	TGTGCCATCACCGACAGGGTACGGGAAAAACTGTTTTTT	CAITDRVREKLFF
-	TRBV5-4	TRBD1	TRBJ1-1	TGTGCCAGCAGCTCCAGACAGGGCGCTGAAGCTTTCTTT	CASSSRQGAEAFF
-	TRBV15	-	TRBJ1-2	TGTGCCACCAGCAGTGGGAGGAACTATGGCTACACCTTC	CATSSGRNYGYTF
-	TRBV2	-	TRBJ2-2	TGTGCCAGCAGTGACGAACAGTTCCACACCGGGGAGCTGTTTTTT	CASSDEQFHTGELFF
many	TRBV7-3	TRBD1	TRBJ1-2	TGTGCCAGCAGCCCGACAGGGTCGGCTGGCTACACCTTC	CASSPTGSAGYTF
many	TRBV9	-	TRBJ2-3	TGTGCCAGCAGCGTAGTCTCCAGGAACACAGATACGCAGTATTTT	CASSVVSRNTDTQYF
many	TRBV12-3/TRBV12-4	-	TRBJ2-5	TGTGCCAGCAGTCCCACTCCAAGGGAGACCCAGTACTTC	CASSPTPRETQYF
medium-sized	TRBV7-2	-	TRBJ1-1	TGTGCCAGCAGCTTAGTGGGGGGGAGGAGGGCGAGTACTGAAGCTTTCTTT	CASSLVGGRRASTEAFF
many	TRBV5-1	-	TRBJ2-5	TGCGCCAGCAGCCCGGTGGGTTCGGTACAAGAGACCCAGTACTTC	CASSPVGSVQETQYF
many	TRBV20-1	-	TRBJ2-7	TGCAGTGCTAGAGATCCCCAGGGTCCGGGCGAGCAGTACTTC	CSARDPQGPGEQYF
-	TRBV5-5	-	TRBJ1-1	TGTGCCAGCAGCTTACCGGCTGAAGCTTTCTTT	CASSLPAEAFF
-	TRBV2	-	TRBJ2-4	TGTGCCAGCAGTCTGGTGGGAAACATTCAGTACTTC	CASSLVGNIQYF